This T cell receptor beta chain was sequenced in a study of CD4+ T cells in melanoma. In the case of this clone: No antigen is known for it.

General observations from the study: CD8+ T cell, macrophage and B cell function reportedly correlated with neoantigen-specific CD4+ T cells. Reportedly, melanoma neoantigen-specific CD4+ T cells showed varied differentiation states.

Assay: immunoSEQ multiplex PCR; the TCRdb copy retains only in-frame clones and omits some. Among over 130,000 clones listed, roughly 91% were seen once. The CDR3 length is 13 residues. V lost 5 bases and J lost 6, with 12 bases in between. Germline V CDR1 and CDR2: SGHNT, YENEEA. The clonotype originates from a human donor with melanoma. The chain recombines TRBV11-3 with TRBJ2-3, with D unresolved. The CDR3 loop is CASSTPPGDTQYF. CDR3 bases: TGTGCCAGCAGCACCCCTCCCGGGGATACGCAGTATTTT.